This TCR beta chain was sequenced in a study of blood T cell repertoires in COVID-19. Clones were read by immunoSEQ multiplex PCR, and TCRdb kept only the in-frame ones, dropping some. The sample comprises about 50,000 clones, approximately 90% of which are singletons, and around 2.6% rests with the top ten. Germline V lookup: CDR1 SGHRS, CDR2 YFSETQ. The V end was cut by 1 base, the J end by 1 base, with 8 bases between. The CDR3 totals 14 residues. The sample taken for sequencing was peripheral blood. The J gene is TRBJ2-5, the V gene TRBV5-1, with D possibly matching TRBD1 (5 bases). The receptor comes from a woman of 80 years or more with COVID-19, enrolled during active disease. As DNA, the CDR3 is TGCGCCAGCAGCTTGCTGACAGTCCAAGAGACCCAGTACTTC. Its protein product is CASSLLTVQETQYF.